This TCR beta chain was observed in a study of T cells in Graves' hyperthyroidism and ophthalmopathy. CDR3 size: 13 residues. V was trimmed by 0 bases and J by 7 bases, leaving 10 bases between them. The germline CDR1 and CDR2 sequences are SGDLS and YYNGEE. The CDR3 regions of TCR beta were amplified from RNA transcripts. The HTBI primer set served for first-round RT-PCR of the TCR CDR3. MiXCR was run by TCRdb on the multiplex PCR reads, yielding one entry per CDR3 protein. The sample gives 530,000 or so distinct CDR3 sequences, around 45% of which show up once; about 8.3% is in the top ten. Graves' hyperthyroidism qualified as stable when ophthalmopathy did not progress within 18 months. Uncontrolled infection, other autoimmune disease, pregnancy or lactation excluded patients.

The sequence derives from a woman between 18 and 29 years old with Graves' hyperthyroidism. Sequencing used peripheral blood or thyroid tissue (not recorded which). J is TRBJ2-5 and V is TRBV9; weak D call: TRBD1 (6 bases). The CDR3 DNA is TGTGCCAGCAGCGTAGGGGGGCGTGGGACCCAGTACTTC. Amino acids: CASSVGGRGTQYF.